The 32 T cell receptor beta chains reported below all come from one sample, sequenced in a study of T cells in Graves' hyperthyroidism and ophthalmopathy. The TCR beta CDR3 regions underwent amplification using RNA transcripts as the source. During a first-round RT-PCR of the TCR CDR3, the HTBI primer set was used. TCRdb reprocessed the multiplex PCR reads via MiXCR and lists one record per CDR3 protein. The sample yields 370,000 or so distinct CDR3 sequences, 13% seen once. Sequencing used blood. The receptors were gathered from a man aged 25 to 40 with Graves' hyperthyroidism that later progressed to Graves' ophthalmopathy.

On this clonotype itself: A much larger clone differs by one base, so this may be a read error. The V call is TRBV9, the J call TRBJ1-1; unclear D gene. Germline lookup yields CDR1 SGDLS and CDR2 YYNGEE. The CDR3 totals 13 residues. The CDR3 sequence: CASSDDMNTEALF. Written as DNA, the CDR3 is TGTGCCAGCAGCGACGACATGAACACTGAAGCTTTATTT.

This clonotype came up a few times. The chain couples TRBV9 to TRBJ1-2; weak D call: TRBD1 (5 bases). The V end lost 0 bases, the J end lost 0 bases, and 12 bases lay between the germline ends. The CDR3 extends over 16 amino acids. Per the germline V gene, CDR1 is SGDLS and CDR2 is YYNGEE. CDR3 sequence reads: CASSVGGTVTNYGYTF. CDR3 bases: TGTGCCAGCAGCGTAGGAGGGACGGTAACTAACTATGGCTACACCTTC. Variable domain in full (rest from reference TRBV9 and TRBJ1-2): DSGVTQTPKHLITATGQRVTLRCSPRSGDLSVYWYQQSLDQGLQFLIQYYNGEERAKGNILERFSAQQFPDLHSELNLSSLELGDSALYFCASSVGGTVTNYGYTFGSGTRLTVV.

This clonotype was detected ten times or more. The chain combines TRBV6-5 with TRBJ2-3; D gene unclear. Trimming left V 0 bases short and J 4 bases short, with 11 bases between. Per the germline V gene, CDR1 is MNHEY and CDR2 is SVGAGI. This CDR3 is built from 15 residues. The CDR3 loop reads CASSYSLTASDTQYF. CDR3 coding DNA: TGTGCCAGCAGTTACTCCCTAACGGCCTCAGATACGCAGTATTTT.

This sequence joins TRBV7-6 and TRBJ2-7; TRBD2 aligns across 9 bases. The germline V gene encodes CDR1 SGHVS and CDR2 FNYEAQ. The CDR3 covers 14 residues. Trimming took 5 bases from V and 4 from J; bases not matched to a gene: 6. CDR3 coding DNA: TGTGCCAGCAGCCCAGCGGGGGGCTTGTACGAGCAGTACTTC. This gives the protein CASSPAGGLYEQYF. Supplemented by reference TRBV7-6 and TRBJ2-7, the full variable domain reads GAGVSQSPRYKVTKRGQDVALRCDPISGHVSLYWYRQALGQGPEFLTYFNYEAQQDKSGLPNDRFSAERPEGSISTLTIQRTEQRDSAMYRCASSPAGGLYEQYFGPGTRLTVT.

This clonotype was found once. The rearrangement links TRBV5-1 to TRBJ2-1; no clear D. This CDR3 has 12 residues. Trimming pared 0 bases from V and 8 bases from J, leaving 6 bases between. Germline V gene sequence: CDR1 SGHRS, CDR2 YFSETQ. The CDR3 reads CASSLEKDEQFF. CDR3 DNA: TGCGCCAGCAGCTTGGAGAAGGATGAGCAGTTCTTC.

In its sample, this clonotype was seen many times. The V and J genes are TRBV28 and TRBJ2-7; the D call may be TRBD1 or TRBD2 (5 bases each). This CDR3 has 15 residues. Germline V CDR1 and CDR2: MDHEN, SYDVKM. Between the trimmed V and J ends, which lost 6 bases and 2 bases, there was a span of 17 bases. The CDR3, as DNA: TGTGCCAGCAGCACAACCGGGACCGTACCCTACGAGCAGTACTTC. It is translated as CASSTTGTVPYEQYF.

The chain couples TRBV30 to TRBJ2-2; D is perhaps TRBD2 (6 bases). The germline V gene has CDR1 GTSNPN and CDR2 SVGIG (reference sequence). The CDR3 consists of 14 residues. V gave up 3 bases and J gave up 5 bases, with 13 bases separating them. The CDR3 is CAWRAGQRTGELFF. CDR3 sequence (DNA): TGTGCCTGGAGGGCGGGGCAAAGGACCGGGGAGCTGTTTTTT.

This clonotype has a handful of counts. One end of the junction is discordant with germline, which a read error may explain. V and J are TRBV6-5 and TRBJ2-7, with 7 bases identical to TRBD1. Germline assignment: CDR1 MNHEY and CDR2 SVGAGI. This CDR3 is 14 amino acids long. The CDR3 loop is CAGSFDRVTYEQYF. The DNA of the CDR3 is TGTGCCGGCAGTTTCGACAGGGTCACCTACGAGCAGTACTTC.

This clonotype was detected a few times. The chain is built from TRBV4-1 and TRBJ1-1, with a tentative D call TRBD1 (6 bases). Germline V gene data show CDR1 as MGHRA and CDR2 as YSYEKL. This CDR3 spans 18 amino acids. V dropped 1 base and J dropped 1 base, with 19 bases sitting between them. The CDR3 loop is CASSQGPGEFRPNTEAFF. The CDR3 DNA is TGCGCCAGCAGCCAAGGTCCAGGGGAATTTCGTCCGAACACTGAAGCTTTCTTT.

The CDR3 is CSARDWQGGGGGYNSPLHF. The CDR3 nucleotides are TGCAGTGCTAGAGATTGGCAGGGGGGGGGGGGGGGTTATAATTCACCCCTCCACTTT. The chain links TRBV20-1 to TRBJ1-6; 7 nucleotides match TRBD1. This CDR3 comprises 19 residues. Trimming cost V 0 bases and J 4 bases; bases outside gene matches: 15. Germline V lookup: CDR1 DFQATT, CDR2 SNEGSKA (reference sequence).

This clonotype was observed many times. This sequence joins TRBV20-1 and TRBJ1-3; unclear D gene. With 1 base removed from V and 1 base from J, the gap between germline ends came to 8 bases. This CDR3 comprises 14 residues. Germline CDR1 is DFQATT and CDR2 is SNEGSKA (reference sequence). CDR3 sequence reads: CSARGWDSGNTIYF. CDR3 coding DNA: TGCAGTGCTAGAGGTTGGGATTCTGGAAACACCATATATTTT.

This clonotype was seen a few times. This CDR3 is CASTSPYFFDNTGELFF. For the CDR3, the DNA is TGTGCCAGCACCTCCCCCTACTTTTTTGATAACACCGGGGAGCTGTTTTTT. The J gene is TRBJ2-2, the V gene TRBV7-3; unclear D gene. The CDR3 runs to 17 residues. Germline V lookup: CDR1 SGHTA, CDR2 FQGTGA. Trimming stripped 7 bases from V and 2 bases from J, with 20 bases between.

This clonotype was detected ten times or more. CDR3 in amino acids: CASSQSGTGRGYPYNSPLHF. The CDR3 DNA is TGTGCCAGCAGCCAGTCCGGGACAGGGAGGGGCTATCCGTATAATTCACCCCTCCACTTT. This chain links TRBV28 with TRBJ1-6, with 9 bases fitting TRBD1. Germline V gives CDR1 MDHEN, CDR2 SYDVKM. Unmatched junction bases numbered 19, after V lost 6 bases and J lost 4 bases. CDR3 length: 20 amino acids.

In DNA form, the CDR3 reads TGTGCCAGCAGCTTAGTGACAGGGGGAAAGACTGAAGCTTTCTTT. Protein sequence: CASSLVTGGKTEAFF. The rearrangement uses TRBV13 and TRBJ1-1; 9 bases map to TRBD1. Germline V gene lookup returns CDR1 PRHDT and CDR2 FYEKMQ (reference sequence). This CDR3 has 15 residues. V gave up 1 base and J gave up 5 bases; unmatched junction bases: 5. Drawing the rest from reference TRBV13 and TRBJ1-1, the complete variable domain is AAGVIQSPRHLIKEKRETATLKCYPIPRHDTVYWYQQGPGQDPQFLISFYEKMQSDKGSIPDRFSAQQFSDYHSELNMSSLELGDSALYFCASSLVTGGKTEAFFGQGTRLTVV.

This clonotype was picked up many times. The V gene is TRBV28, the J gene TRBJ2-5; D is undetermined. The germline gives CDR1 MDHEN, CDR2 SYDVKM. The CDR3 runs to 13 residues. V shed 5 bases and J shed 9 bases, with 16 bases lying between them. The DNA of the CDR3 is TGTGCCAGCAGTCTTACAAGTGCACGGGCCCAGTACTTC. Translating gives CASSLTSARAQYF.

Of note for this clonotype: This may stem from a read error, because a much larger clone lies one nucleotide away. This chain links TRBV11-3 with TRBJ2-3; 7 nucleotides align to TRBD1. CDR1 is SGHNT and CDR2 is YENEEA in the germline V gene. This CDR3 has 17 amino acids. The CDR3 loop is CASNLGRQGATTDTQYF. The CDR3 nucleotides read TGTGCCAGCAACTTAGGGCGACAGGGCGCGACCACAGATACGCAGTATTTT.

Many counts were recorded for this clonotype. The chain joins TRBV7-8 to TRBJ2-3; 7 bases agree with TRBD2. CDR3 length equals 16 residues. V was clipped by 0 bases and J by 2 bases; unmatched bases: 5. Germline assignment: CDR1 SGHVS and CDR2 FQNEAQ. In nucleotides, the CDR3 is TGTGCCAGCAGCTTAGCGGGGGGGGACCTCACAGATACGCAGTATTTT. Translated, it gives CASSLAGGDLTDTQYF.

The rearrangement links TRBV28 to TRBJ2-1, with D perhaps TRBD2 (6 bases). Trimming took 8 bases from V and 0 from J, leaving 14 bases between them. CDR1 and CDR2 from the germline V gene are MDHEN and SYDVKM. This CDR3 spans 15 amino acids. This CDR3 is CASRGWRASYNEQFF. DNA for the CDR3: TGTGCCAGCCGAGGTTGGAGGGCCTCCTACAATGAGCAGTTCTTC.

A word on this clonotype: Given a much more abundant clone one base away, this may be a read error. The V and J genes are TRBV5-6 and TRBJ1-2; D call uncertain. V lost 7 bases and J lost 4, with 17 bases in between. Looked up from germline, CDR1 is SGHDT and CDR2 is YYEEEE. The CDR3 is made up of 14 amino acids. Here the CDR3 reads CASGSTTSPYGYTF. The CDR3 nucleotides are TGTGCCAGCGGCTCAACGACCTCCCCCTATGGCTACACCTTC.

This rearrangement joins TRBV4-1 to TRBJ2-4, with 13 bases matching TRBD2. V shed 4 bases, J shed 0 bases, and the junction held 9 bases outside the gene matches. Germline V CDR1 and CDR2: MGHRA, YSYEKL. The CDR3 is 19 amino acids. CDR3: CASSPRLAGGLLAKNIQYF. CDR3 bases: TGCGCCAGCAGCCCCCGACTAGCGGGGGGCTTGCTAGCCAAAAACATTCAGTACTTC.

CDR3: CASSPPGLREVNYGYTF. In DNA, the CDR3 is TGTGCCAGCTCACCGCCCGGGCTGAGGGAGGTTAACTATGGCTACACCTTC. The chain combines TRBV18 with TRBJ1-2, with D unresolved. Per the germline V gene, CDR1 is KGHSH and CDR2 is LQKENI. The CDR3 contains 17 residues. Trimming took off 3 bases at V and 1 base at J, with 18 bases between the two ends.

This clonotype was picked up many times. The V and J genes are TRBV7-9 and TRBJ2-3, with 9 bases identical to TRBD2. Germline lookup yields CDR1 SEHNR and CDR2 FQNEAQ (reference sequence). Trimming removed 5 bases from V and 1 base from J; junction bases left unmatched: 4. This CDR3 comprises 15 residues. CDR3 loop: CASSNPSGGTDTQYF. The CDR3 DNA reads TGTGCCAGCAGCAATCCTAGCGGGGGCACAGATACGCAGTATTTT.

This clonotype was counted at least ten times. The rearrangement links TRBV7-8 to TRBJ1-5; TRBD1 matches at 9 bases. V was clipped by 6 bases and J by 6 bases; unmatched bases: 3. Germline lookup yields CDR1 SGHVS and CDR2 FQNEAQ. This CDR3 comprises 13 residues. The CDR3 DNA reads as TGTGCCAGCAGTCAACAGGGGGCTCAGCCCCAGCATTTT. Translating gives CASSQQGAQPQHF. Variable domain in full (rest from reference TRBV7-8 and TRBJ1-5): GAGVSQSPRYKVAKRGQDVALRCDPISGHVSLFWYQQALGQGPEFLTYFQNEAQLDKSGLPSDRFFAERPEGSVSTLKIQRTQQEDSAVYLCASSQQGAQPQHFGDGTRLSIL.

There are many counts of this clonotype. V gene TRBV9 combines with J gene TRBJ1-2, with D possibly TRBD1 on 6 matching bases. From germline, CDR1 is SGDLS and CDR2 YYNGEE. Trimming removed 4 bases from V and 0 bases from J, with 7 bases in between. The CDR3 has 13 residues. CDR3 DNA sequence: TGTGCCAGCAGCAACAGGGCTAACTATGGCTACACCTTC. Translation: CASSNRANYGYTF.

The rearrangement links TRBV4-1 to TRBJ2-3, with no clear D. The V end was cut by 0 bases, the J end by 2 bases, with 6 bases between. Germline CDR1 reads MGHRA; CDR2 reads YSYEKL. This CDR3 spans 14 amino acids. CDR3 residues: CASSQETPTDTQYF. The CDR3 DNA reads TGCGCCAGCAGCCAAGAAACCCCCACAGATACGCAGTATTTT.

This clonotype showed up many times. The chain joins TRBV24-1 to TRBJ2-2, with D uncertain. V shed 0 bases and J shed 5 bases, with 3 bases lying between them. Germline-derived CDR1 and CDR2 are KGHDR and SFDVKD. The CDR3 is 13 residues long. The CDR3 DNA reads as TGTGCCACCAGTGATTTGGGGACCGGGGAGCTGTTTTTT. It is translated as CATSDLGTGELFF.

The rearrangement links TRBV7-3 to TRBJ2-4, with D perhaps TRBD2 (5 bases). The germline V and J ends were trimmed by 5 bases and 0 bases, with 11 bases remaining between them. This CDR3 region has 15 residues. In germline, CDR1 is SGHTA, CDR2 FQGTGA. The CDR3 sequence is CASSLNGVAKNIQYF. Here the CDR3 DNA reads TGTGCCAGCAGCCTGAACGGGGTAGCCAAAAACATTCAGTACTTC.

The table lists this clonotype with many counts. The CDR3 loop reads CASSLAEGPQHF. DNA for the CDR3: TGTGCCAGCAGCCTCGCGGAGGGGCCCCAGCATTTT. V is TRBV5-8 and J is TRBJ1-5; D is ambiguous. Per the germline V gene, CDR1 is SGHTS and CDR2 is YDEGEE. The CDR3 length is 12 residues. V was trimmed by 4 bases and J by 9 bases, leaving 11 bases between them. The full variable domain, rest sourced from reference TRBV5-8 and TRBJ1-5, is EAGVTQSPTHLIKTRGQQATLRCSPISGHTSVYWYQQALGLGLQFLLWYDEGEERNRGNFPPRFSGRQFPNYSSELNVNALELEDSALYLCASSLAEGPQHFGDGTRLSIL.

This clonotype appeared once. The rearrangement links TRBV11-3 to TRBJ1-6; 10 bases match TRBD1. This CDR3 has 17 residues. Looked up from germline, CDR1 is SGHNT and CDR2 is YENEEA. The junction had 6 bases not matched to a gene; V was cut back by 2 bases and J by 5 bases. The CDR3 nucleotides read TGTGCCAGCAGCTTACGGGGCGGGACAGGGGATAATTCACCCCTCCACTTT. Translating gives CASSLRGGTGDNSPLHF.

This clonotype was seen ten or more times. This chain links TRBV20-1 with TRBJ2-7; D not certain. The CDR3 sequence is 12 residues long. Trimming cost V 1 base and J 0 bases, with 4 bases left between them. Germline CDR1 is DFQATT and CDR2 is SNEGSKA (reference sequence). The CDR3 nucleotides are TGCAGTGCTAGAGCAGGCTCCTACGAGCAGTACTTC. Its protein is CSARAGSYEQYF.

The table lists this clonotype with a few counts. This chain uses TRBV7-8 with TRBJ1-2; a weak D match, TRBD1 (5 bases). This CDR3 region has 12 residues. Trimming took 4 bases from V and 6 from J, leaving 9 bases between them. Germline lookup yields CDR1 SGHVS and CDR2 FQNEAQ. CDR3 sequence: CASSSDKHGYTF. CDR3 coding DNA: TGTGCCAGCAGCTCGGACAAGCATGGCTACACCTTC.

This clonotype was seen at least ten times. The rearrangement uses TRBV12-5 and TRBJ2-2; TRBD2 might be the D (6 bases). The CDR3 totals 16 residues. Germline loops: CDR1 LGHNT, CDR2 FRNRAP. Trimming took 3 bases from V and 6 from J, leaving 17 bases between them. CDR3 amino acids: CASGFGPRSGPGELFF. In DNA form, the CDR3 reads TGTGCTAGTGGTTTCGGGCCTCGAAGCGGGCCCGGGGAGCTGTTTTTT. The full variable domain, completed using reference TRBV12-5 and TRBJ2-2, is DARVTQTPRHKVTEMGQEVTMRCQPILGHNTVFWYRQTMMQGLELLAYFRNRAPLDDSGMPKDRFSAEMPDATLATLKIQPSEPRDSAVYFCASGFGPRSGPGELFFGEGSRLTVL.